This is a list of T cell receptor beta chains from one sample in a study of cytomegalovirus exposure and HLA in healthy donors. This table comes from immunoSEQ multiplex PCR, and its TCRdb copy is limited to in-frame clones, with some not included. The table shows 100,000 to 130,000 clones, with 76% occurring only once. The specimen was PBMCs. The receptors were gathered from a man aged 18 to 30 in good health and CMV-seronegative. Each CDR3 is given with its conserved first and last residue. D genes are given only for firm matches. Part of the rows lack a size; the others show once, few, many or a class for expanded clones.

d_call: .
clone_size: .
j_call: TRBJ2-5
v_call: TRBV15
cdr3_aa: CATSRERKETQYF
cdr3_nt: TGTGCCACCAGCCGCGAACGCAAAGAGACCCAGTACTTC

d_call: .
clone_size: .
j_call: TRBJ2-2
v_call: TRBV5-4
cdr3_aa: CASSQQGPNTGELFF
cdr3_nt: TGTGCCAGCAGCCAACAGGGCCCGAACACCGGGGAGCTGTTTTTT

d_call: .
clone_size: .
j_call: TRBJ2-5
v_call: TRBV5-1
cdr3_aa: CASSFVGSSRGETQYF
cdr3_nt: TGCGCCAGCAGCTTCGTGGGGTCCTCCCGAGGGGAGACCCAGTACTTC

d_call: .
clone_size: .
j_call: TRBJ1-5
v_call: TRBV5-6
cdr3_aa: CASSDTGEPNQPQHF
cdr3_nt: TGTGCCAGCAGCGACACGGGGGAGCCCAATCAGCCCCAGCATTTT

d_call: TRBD1
clone_size: once
j_call: TRBJ2-2
v_call: TRBV5-1
cdr3_aa: CASSPNTGTDTGELFF
cdr3_nt: TGCGCCAGCAGCCCAAATACCGGGACAGACACCGGGGAGCTGTTTTTT

d_call: TRBD1
clone_size: .
j_call: TRBJ2-3
v_call: TRBV9
cdr3_aa: CASSVGGRGRDTQYF
cdr3_nt: TGTGCCAGCAGCGTAGGAGGCAGGGGGCGGGATACGCAGTATTTT

d_call: TRBD2
clone_size: .
j_call: TRBJ2-1
v_call: TRBV19
cdr3_aa: CASSAGGDYNEQFF
cdr3_nt: TGTGCCAGTAGTGCGGGGGGGGACTACAATGAGCAGTTCTTC

d_call: TRBD1
clone_size: .
j_call: TRBJ2-2
v_call: TRBV29-1
cdr3_aa: CSVRDRNTGELFF
cdr3_nt: TGCAGCGTCCGGGACAGGAACACCGGGGAGCTGTTTTTT

d_call: .
clone_size: once
j_call: TRBJ2-1
v_call: TRBV5-1
cdr3_aa: CASSLEAGDYNEQFF
cdr3_nt: TGCGCCAGCAGCTTGGAGGCAGGGGATTACAATGAGCAGTTCTTC

d_call: .
clone_size: .
j_call: TRBJ1-5
v_call: TRBV29-1
cdr3_aa: CSVRANSNQPQHF
cdr3_nt: TGCAGCGTGAGAGCTAATAGCAATCAGCCCCAGCATTTT

d_call: .
clone_size: few
j_call: TRBJ2-7
v_call: TRBV6-4
cdr3_aa: CASRLRGTYEQYF
cdr3_nt: TGTGCCAGCAGGCTCAGGGGAACCTACGAGCAGTACTTC

d_call: TRBD1
clone_size: .
j_call: TRBJ2-4
v_call: TRBV6-4
cdr3_aa: CASSLTGTAGNIQYF
cdr3_nt: TGTGCCAGCTCCCTGACGGGGACAGCTGGAAACATTCAGTACTTC

d_call: .
clone_size: few
j_call: TRBJ1-5
v_call: TRBV19
cdr3_aa: CASSIPGYQPQHF
cdr3_nt: TGTGCCAGTAGTATCCCCGGTTATCAGCCCCAGCATTTT

d_call: TRBD2
clone_size: .
j_call: TRBJ2-1
v_call: TRBV6-4
cdr3_aa: CASSESSGGNWEQFF
cdr3_nt: TGTGCCAGCAGTGAGTCTAGCGGGGGTAATTGGGAGCAGTTCTTC

d_call: .
clone_size: .
j_call: TRBJ2-7
v_call: TRBV5-1
cdr3_aa: CASSLVAGGSYEQYF
cdr3_nt: TGCGCCAGCAGCTTGGTTGCAGGGGGGTCCTACGAGCAGTACTTC

d_call: TRBD2
clone_size: few
j_call: TRBJ2-7
v_call: TRBV4-2
cdr3_aa: CASSQTSGSPYEQYF
cdr3_nt: TGTGCCAGCAGCCAAACTAGCGGGTCTCCCTACGAGCAGTACTTC

d_call: .
clone_size: .
j_call: TRBJ1-1
v_call: TRBV11-2
cdr3_aa: CASSFREGTEAFF
cdr3_nt: TGTGCCAGCAGCTTCAGGGAGGGGACTGAAGCTTTCTTT

d_call: .
clone_size: few
j_call: TRBJ1-6
v_call: TRBV6-1
cdr3_aa: CASSENIVTDHNSPLHF
cdr3_nt: TGTGCCAGCAGTGAAAATATTGTTACAGACCATAATTCACCCCTCCACTTT

d_call: .
clone_size: .
j_call: TRBJ2-7
v_call: TRBV7-6
cdr3_aa: CASSLRDTVTYEQYF
cdr3_nt: TGTGCCAGCAGCTTAAGAGACACCGTCACCTACGAGCAGTACTTC

d_call: .
clone_size: .
j_call: TRBJ1-5
v_call: TRBV9
cdr3_aa: CASSVGDQSPQHF
cdr3_nt: TGTGCCAGCAGCGTAGGTGATCAGTCGCCCCAGCATTTT

d_call: TRBD1
clone_size: .
j_call: TRBJ2-5
v_call: TRBV5-5
cdr3_aa: CASSFSAGGWETQYF
cdr3_nt: TGTGCCAGCAGCTTTTCGGCAGGGGGCTGGGAGACCCAGTACTTC

d_call: .
clone_size: .
j_call: TRBJ2-7
v_call: TRBV6-5
cdr3_aa: CASSYSSGSEQYF
cdr3_nt: TGTGCCAGCAGTTACTCGTCGGGGAGCGAGCAGTACTTC

d_call: .
clone_size: .
j_call: TRBJ1-2
v_call: TRBV5-4
cdr3_aa: CASSRIGQPGDGYTF
cdr3_nt: TGTGCCAGCAGCAGGATCGGACAGCCGGGTGATGGCTACACCTTC

d_call: TRBD2
clone_size: .
j_call: TRBJ2-5
v_call: TRBV10-3
cdr3_aa: CAISESGGAETQYF
cdr3_nt: TGTGCCATCAGTGAGTCCGGGGGGGCAGAGACCCAGTACTTC

d_call: TRBD1
clone_size: .
j_call: TRBJ2-3
v_call: TRBV27
cdr3_aa: CASSPPGQITDTQYF
cdr3_nt: TGTGCCAGCAGCCCCCCGGGACAGATCACAGATACGCAGTATTTT

d_call: .
clone_size: few
j_call: TRBJ1-1
v_call: TRBV28
cdr3_aa: CASSPRDTHRTEAFF
cdr3_nt: TGTGCCAGCAGTCCCCGGGACACCCATAGAACTGAAGCTTTCTTT

d_call: .
clone_size: .
j_call: TRBJ1-6
v_call: TRBV2
cdr3_aa: CASSPYPRTPLHF
cdr3_nt: TGTGCCAGCAGTCCTTATCCCCGTACACCCCTCCACTTT

d_call: TRBD2
clone_size: few
j_call: TRBJ2-1
v_call: TRBV4-3
cdr3_aa: CASSHGLAGNGEQFF
cdr3_nt: TGCGCCAGCAGCCACGGACTAGCGGGTAATGGTGAGCAGTTCTTC

d_call: .
clone_size: once
j_call: TRBJ2-1
v_call: TRBV7-3
cdr3_aa: CASSSWGQTYNEQFF
cdr3_nt: TGTGCCAGCAGCTCCTGGGGGCAGACGTACAATGAGCAGTTCTTC

d_call: TRBD1
clone_size: .
j_call: TRBJ1-6
v_call: TRBV5-1
cdr3_aa: CASSSLGGPNSPLHF
cdr3_nt: TGCGCCAGCAGTTCGCTAGGGGGCCCCAATTCACCCCTCCACTTT

d_call: .
clone_size: few
j_call: TRBJ1-5
v_call: TRBV7-6
cdr3_aa: CASSLIAGGLGQPQHF
cdr3_nt: TGTGCCAGCAGCTTAATCGCCGGAGGGTTGGGTCAGCCCCAGCATTTT

d_call: .
clone_size: .
j_call: TRBJ2-1
v_call: TRBV7-2
cdr3_aa: CASSLAPTSLNNEQFF
cdr3_nt: TGTGCCAGCAGCTTAGCCCCGACTAGTCTAAACAATGAGCAGTTCTTC

d_call: .
clone_size: .
j_call: TRBJ1-4
v_call: TRBV19
cdr3_aa: CASSFSATNEKLFF
cdr3_nt: TGTGCCAGTAGTTTTAGTGCAACTAATGAAAAACTGTTTTTT

d_call: .
clone_size: .
j_call: TRBJ2-3
v_call: TRBV6-4
cdr3_aa: CASSDSAGSTDTQYF
cdr3_nt: TGTGCCAGCAGTGACTCCGCGGGGAGCACAGATACGCAGTATTTT

d_call: .
clone_size: .
j_call: TRBJ1-4
v_call: TRBV18
cdr3_aa: CASSPQGQVEKLFF
cdr3_nt: TGTGCCAGCTCACCACAGGGGCAGGTTGAAAAACTGTTTTTT

d_call: .
clone_size: .
j_call: TRBJ1-5
v_call: TRBV6-1
cdr3_aa: CASSEGGGDQPQHF
cdr3_nt: TGTGCCAGCAGTGAAGGGGGAGGGGATCAGCCCCAGCATTTT

d_call: .
clone_size: .
j_call: TRBJ1-5
v_call: TRBV28
cdr3_aa: CASSSGTRGGNQPQHF
cdr3_nt: TGTGCCAGCAGCTCCGGGACTCGGGGCGGCAATCAGCCCCAGCATTTT

d_call: .
clone_size: few
j_call: TRBJ2-7
v_call: TRBV4-1
cdr3_aa: CASSQGGQPYEQYF
cdr3_nt: TGCGCCAGCAGCCAGGGTGGGCAACCCTACGAGCAGTACTTC

d_call: TRBD1
clone_size: .
j_call: TRBJ1-1
v_call: TRBV5-1
cdr3_aa: CASSLDRGLPNTEAFF
cdr3_nt: TGCGCCAGCAGCTTGGACAGGGGCTTGCCAAACACTGAAGCTTTCTTT

d_call: TRBD1
clone_size: once
j_call: TRBJ1-2
v_call: TRBV29-1
cdr3_aa: CSVGLGQGTINYGYTF
cdr3_nt: TGCAGCGTTGGCCTGGGACAGGGCACTATTAACTATGGCTACACCTTC

d_call: TRBD1
clone_size: .
j_call: TRBJ2-2
v_call: TRBV9
cdr3_aa: CASSVTGMNTGELFF
cdr3_nt: TGTGCCAGCAGCGTGACAGGGATGAACACCGGGGAGCTGTTTTTT

d_call: .
clone_size: .
j_call: TRBJ2-5
v_call: TRBV5-1
cdr3_aa: CASSLAGFPETQYF
cdr3_nt: TGCGCCAGCAGCTTGGCAGGGTTCCCCGAGACCCAGTACTTC